The T cell receptor (beta chain) under discussion was sequenced for a study of T-cell reconstitution after alpha-beta-depleted transplantation in children. The authors prepared the TCRbeta library with unique molecular identifiers. TCRdb called the PCR reads again in MiXCR, with one record for every CDR3 protein. The data show roughly 790,000 distinct CDR3 sequences, about 16% seen once. Germline V gene lookup returns CDR1 LNHNV and CDR2 YYDKDF (reference sequence). The CDR3 contains 12 residues. With 2 bases removed from V and 6 bases from J, the gap between germline ends came to 8 bases. The rearrangement joins TRBV15 to TRBJ2-7; D is unclear. Sequences were derived from PBMCs, mostly from graft donor cells, sampled 360 days after TCRalphabeta/CD19-depleted stem cell transplant. This clonotype was sampled from a male patient aged 10 to 17 who had a stem cell transplant for acute lymphoblastic leukemia, so the T cells may come from the graft donor. In DNA form, the CDR3 reads TGTGCCACCAGCAGAACTTCAGGCGAGCAGTACTTC. As protein: CATSRTSGEQYF.